This T cell receptor (beta chain) was identified during a study of blood T cells in healthy people across ages. The germline V gene encodes CDR1 SGDLS and CDR2 YYNGEE. Trimming took 0 bases from V and 12 from J, leaving 7 bases between them. This CDR3 has 11 residues. The second PCR ran roughly 6 to 12 cycles with a sample-barcoded 5' primer and J-beta primers. CDR3-containing paired-end reads numbered at least 2.5 million in each sample. One entry per CDR3 protein, called by TCRdb with MiXCR from the 5' RACE reads. The sample has over 1,200,000 distinct CDR3 sequences, approximately 60% seen once; the top ten hold 6.5% to 8.5%.

This TCR was recovered from a man younger than 30 in good health. Sequencing was carried out using blood. V is TRBV9 and J is TRBJ2-1, with D perhaps matching TRBD1 or TRBD2 (6 bases each). CDR3 nucleotides: TGTGCCAGCAGCGTAGAGGGGGGGCAGTTCTTC. This gives the protein CASSVEGGQFF.